The entry below gives a single T cell receptor beta chain sequence along with its context. The table lists this clonotype with a count of one. No antigen is known for it. Sequence at one end of the junction differs from germline and may be a read error. CDR1 and CDR2 (MNHEY, SVGAGI) derive from the germline V gene. The cysteine opens and the phenylalanine closes a CDR3 of 17 amino acids. This entry keeps only the CDR3 DNA: 51 bases, framed from base 1. This sample was sequenced with an Illumina HiSeq 2000. TCR beta chain libraries were generated by multiplex PCR amplification. High-throughput sequencing was used to analyze the amplified TCR beta chain products. TCRdb reprocessing: public reads trimmed at Q25 with fastp, clones called with MiXCR, in-frame beta chains kept. Rows merge per CDR3 protein into single entries with the most common DNA and genes. The sample table lists 150,000 to 200,000 distinct CDR3 sequences, roughly a third of them with a count of one. The biggest ten clones account for 4.3% of the sample.

Lymph node samples came from the axillary draining lymph nodes of breast cancer patients. The sample originates from a study of breast tumors, draining lymph nodes, adjacent tissues (dated by TCRdb to about 2016). Study-wide context: Breast cancer patients provided tumor, adjacent nontumor tissue and axillary lymph nodes, and the study compared the TCR beta repertoires across these three sources. The study was designed to assess the relationships and possible T-cell exchange between tumor, surrounding tissue and draining lymph node repertoires in human breast cancer.

Overall study results and their limits: Tumor T-cell repertoires showed less diversity than lymph node repertoires and more diversity than nontumor tissue repertoires, and tumor T-cell repertoires showed preferential V and J gene usage. A scenario in which most tumor T cells derive from the lymph node and then expand within tumor tissue was judged to be consistent with the data. The conclusion that tumor T cells originate in lymph nodes was presented as consistent with a hypothesis rather than as directly demonstrated. In luminal-like breast cancer, tumor and nontumor tissue repertoires resembled each other significantly more than in basal-like breast cancer.

The receptor was isolated from a female donor with breast cancer. Some clones in this sample may be carry-over from other donors' samples. The source material was axillary lymph node tissue. The rearranged segments are TRBV6-5 and TRBJ2-1; 9 central nucleotides agree with TRBD2. The DNA sequence is as follows: TGTGCCAGCAGTCACTCGAGTTCTAGCGGGGTGGGGAATGAGCAGTTCTTC. It is translated as CASSHSSSSGVGNEQFF.